These 5 T cell receptor beta chains originate from one sample sequenced in a study of shared clonotypes between healthy human individuals. The protocol was immunoSEQ multiplex PCR, while the TCRdb copy is restricted to in-frame clones and leaves out a portion. The table records roughly 2.5 million clones, approximately 92% of them present only once. Material for sequencing was naive CD4+ T cells sorted from blood. Subset: CD45RA+ positively selected. These receptors originate from a man between 18 and 29 years old in good health.

This clone was detected ten times or more. Other DNA sequences in this specimen translate into the identical CDR3. This chain joins TRBV5-1 and TRBJ2-5; no reliable D call. Germline-derived CDR1 and CDR2 are SGHRS and YFSETQ. The V end was cut by 0 bases, the J end by 3 bases, with 0 bases between. The CDR3 is 11 amino acids. CDR3 nucleotide sequence: TGCGCCAGCAGCTTGGAAGAGACCCAGTACTTC. Amino acids: CASSLEETQYF. The full variable domain, its missing parts supplied by reference TRBV5-1 and TRBJ2-5, is KAGVTQTPRYLIKTRGQQVTLSCSPISGHRSVSWYQQTPGQGLQFLFEYFSETQRNKGNFPGRFSGRQFSNSRSEMNVSTLELGDSALYLCASSLEETQYFGPGTRLLVL.

CDR3 loop: CASSVGGGFFYGYTF. In nucleotides, the CDR3 is TGTGCCAGCAGCGTAGGTGGGGGGTTCTTCTATGGCTACACCTTC. The gene calls are TRBV9 and TRBJ1-2; possibly TRBD1 for D (5 bases). The germline CDR1 and CDR2 sequences are SGDLS and YYNGEE. The length of the CDR3 is 15 residues. V dropped 0 bases and J dropped 4 bases, with 13 bases sitting between them.

The chain employs TRBV5-1 and TRBJ1-1, with 8 bases that match TRBD1. Germline V gives CDR1 SGHRS, CDR2 YFSETQ. V shed 4 bases and J 7 bases; nucleotides not matched to a gene: 6. The CDR3 is 13 amino acids. DNA of the CDR3: TGCGCCAGCAGCGGGGGACAGGAACGTGAAGCTTTCTTT. Protein: CASSGGQEREAFF.

The chain recombines TRBV10-3 with TRBJ2-3; possible D gene TRBD1, 5 bases. The CDR3 runs 13 residues. In germline, CDR1 is ENHRY, CDR2 SYGVKD. Trimming left V 0 bases short and J 7 bases short, with 8 bases between. CDR3 protein: CAISESGAYTQYF. The CDR3 nucleotides read TGTGCCATCAGTGAGTCTGGGGCTTATACGCAGTATTTT.

J is TRBJ2-1 and V is TRBV19; D is undetermined. CDR1 LNHDA and CDR2 SQIVND come from the germline V gene (reference sequence). V was pared by 5 bases and J by 0 bases, with 8 bases between. This CDR3 has 14 residues. The CDR3 loop is CASSLPNSYNEQFF. CDR3 DNA: TGTGCCAGTAGTCTCCCTAACTCCTACAATGAGCAGTTCTTC.